The entry below describes one TCR beta chain. In germline, CDR1 is SGHRS, CDR2 YFSETQ. V lost 1 base and J lost 6, with 10 bases in between. This CDR3 region has 14 residues. The record originates from a study of control samples from healthy donors and cancer patients. Repertoires were generated with immunoSEQ multiplex PCR, while TCRdb's copy carries only in-frame clones and drops some. The data contain approximately 120,000 clones, about 92% of them seen just once; the ten biggest clones take up 0.5% to 0.7%. This chain connects TRBV5-1 to TRBJ1-4; D gene ambiguous. The sequence derives from a man older than 75 with head and neck cancer. The material sequenced was PBMCs. CDR3 amino acids: CASSLSQRHEKLFF. In DNA, the CDR3 is TGCGCCAGCAGCTTGAGTCAGCGCCATGAAAAACTGTTTTTT.